These 15 T cell receptor beta chains were sequenced from one sample in a study of identical twins. MiXCR, run by TCRdb on the 5' RACE reads, gives a single entry per CDR3 protein. Of about 810,000 distinct CDR3 sequences in the sample, 9% to 15% were seen once. These data are also associated with another study on yellow fever vaccine responses in identical twins.

Material for sequencing was PBMCs. Source of these receptors: a woman aged 18-29 years in good health.

This clonotype has only a few counts. The chain links TRBV7-8 to TRBJ2-7; tentative D call: TRBD2 (6 bases). The germline gives CDR1 SGHVS, CDR2 FQNEAQ. Trimming shortened V by 1 base and J by 7 bases, and 14 bases separated the two germline ends. The CDR3 totals 14 residues. This CDR3 is CASSLGAGGVEQYV. The DNA for the CDR3 is TGTGCCAGCAGCTTAGGGGCAGGAGGGGTAGAGCAGTACGTC.

V is TRBV5-1 and J is TRBJ2-3; TRBD1 matches 8 bases. With 4 bases clipped from V and 2 bases from J, the junction kept 9 bases outside the gene matches. Germline V lookup: CDR1 SGHRS, CDR2 YFSETQ. This CDR3 comprises 16 residues. The CDR3 region is CASSPTGVVSTDTQYF. DNA of the CDR3: TGCGCCAGCAGCCCGACAGGGGTAGTGTCCACAGATACGCAGTATTTT.

This clonotype appeared a few times. The rearrangement uses TRBV27 and TRBJ2-7; 7 bases align to TRBD1. The CDR3 has 14 amino acids. The ends lost 5 bases at V and 7 bases at J; junction bases unmatched: 11. CDR1 is MNHEY, CDR2 SMNVEV, per germline (reference sequence). CDR3 bases: TGTGCCAGCAGTCCAGGGACAGCCGGGCGGGAGCAGTACTTC. It yields the protein CASSPGTAGREQYF.

This clonotype was observed many times. The rearrangement uses TRBV4-1 and TRBJ2-3; D is unclear. V dropped 3 bases and J dropped 6 bases, with 10 bases sitting between them. This CDR3 contains 13 residues. CDR1 and CDR2 (germline): MGHRA, YSYEKL. The CDR3 spells CASSQGFGDTQYF. DNA of the CDR3: TGCGCCAGCAGCCAGGGATTTGGGGATACGCAGTATTTT.

This clonotype was counted only a few times. The chain joins TRBV20-1 to TRBJ2-1, with TRBD2 identical over 7 bases. The CDR3 is made up of 15 amino acids. With 3 bases clipped from V and 5 bases from J, the junction kept 10 bases outside the gene matches. Germline V gene lookup returns CDR1 DFQATT and CDR2 SNEGSKA (reference sequence). CDR3 DNA: TGCAGTGCTAGCCCCCTTGCGGGAGTACACAATGAGCAGTTCTTC. As protein: CSASPLAGVHNEQFF.

The rearrangement links TRBV12-3 or TRBV12-4 to TRBJ2-7, with 8 bases fitting TRBD2. The V and J ends lost 6 bases and 4 bases, in that order; junction bases with no gene match: 8. The CDR3 has 14 amino acids. The CDR3 nucleotides are TGTGCCAGCAGCCCCTCTGGACTAGCATACGAGCAGTACTTC. Translated, it gives CASSPSGLAYEQYF.

The chain recombines TRBV20-1 with TRBJ2-3; 7 bases match TRBD1. J lost 0 bases, V lost 6 bases, and 12 bases had no gene match. Looked up from germline, CDR1 is DFQATT and CDR2 is SNEGSKA (reference sequence). The CDR3 is 16 residues long. CDR3 coding DNA: TGCAGTGCAAAAGGGGGCCGAACTCCTAGCACAGATACGCAGTATTTT. It codes for CSAKGGRTPSTDTQYF.

The rearrangement links TRBV6-1 to TRBJ2-7; no definite D call. Per the germline V gene, CDR1 is MNHNS and CDR2 is SASEGT. The germline V and J ends were trimmed by 0 bases and 4 bases, with 7 bases remaining between them. This CDR3 is 13 amino acids long. The CDR3 here is CASSEATTYEQYV. The CDR3 DNA reads TGTGCCAGCAGTGAAGCAACTACATACGAGCAGTACGTC.

The CDR3 nucleotides read TGTGCCAGCAGTTACAGGGGAGTCCACACTGAAGCTTTCTTT. Translation gives CASSYRGVHTEAFF. V usage is TRBV27 and J usage is TRBJ1-1, with TRBD1 identical over 7 bases. The V gene's germline CDR1 is MNHEY and CDR2 SMNVEV (reference sequence). This CDR3 is 14 amino acids long. V was clipped by 4 bases and J by 3 bases; unmatched bases: 5.

This clonotype has a count of ten or more. The V and J genes are TRBV12-3 or TRBV12-4 and TRBJ1-5; D call uncertain. The CDR3 has 13 amino acids. Trimming shortened V by 7 bases and J by 13 bases, and 20 bases separated the two germline ends. The CDR3 DNA is TGTGCCAGCACCCTGGACGTGAGCAAGGCTCAGCATTTT. This codes for CASTLDVSKAQHF.

The J gene is TRBJ2-3, the V gene TRBV7-6; 13 nucleotides agree with TRBD2. CDR3 length: 17 residues. CDR1 is SGHVS and CDR2 is FNYEAQ in the germline V gene. V trimming: 5 bases; J trimming: 4 bases; junction bases outside the gene matches: 9. The CDR3 reads CASSPRTSGGFADTQYF. CDR3 in DNA: TGTGCCAGCAGCCCGAGGACTAGCGGGGGATTCGCAGATACGCAGTATTTT.

This clonotype was detected many times. The V call is TRBV11-2, the J call TRBJ2-5; 14 bases fit TRBD2. Germline CDR1 reads SGHAT; CDR2 reads FQNNGV. There are 16 residues in the CDR3. V dropped 9 bases and J dropped 2; count of bases not matched to a gene: 8. The CDR3 loop reads CASTGTSGSRQETQYF. CDR3 sequence (DNA): TGTGCCAGTACCGGGACTAGCGGGAGCCGTCAAGAGACCCAGTACTTC.

The chain has TRBV4-1 and TRBJ1-6, with D perhaps matching TRBD1 (5 bases). The CDR3 runs 16 residues. With 1 base removed from V and 4 bases from J, the gap between germline ends came to 11 bases. Per the germline V gene, CDR1 is MGHRA and CDR2 is YSYEKL. The CDR3 bases are TGCGCCAGCAGCCAAGGGCCCAGGGCTTATAATTCACCCCTCCACTTT. Residues: CASSQGPRAYNSPLHF.

The chain is built from TRBV9 and TRBJ1-2, with 7 bases lining up with TRBD1. V dropped 2 bases and J dropped 0; count of bases not matched to a gene: 4. Germline V gene lookup returns CDR1 SGDLS and CDR2 YYNGEE. The CDR3 is 15 residues long. The CDR3 DNA reads TGTGCCAGCAGCGTCCGGGACAGCCCTAACTATGGCTACACCTTC. This gives the protein CASSVRDSPNYGYTF. The full variable domain, in which reference TRBV9 and TRBJ1-2 provide the parts outside the CDR3, is DSGVTQTPKHLITATGQRVTLRCSPRSGDLSVYWYQQSLDQGLQFLIQYYNGEERAKGNILERFSAQQFPDLHSELNLSSLELGDSALYFCASSVRDSPNYGYTFGSGTRLTVV.

This clonotype has more than one count but fewer than ten. This chain links TRBV5-1 with TRBJ2-7; D is possibly TRBD1 or TRBD2 (6 bases each). CDR1 is SGHRS and CDR2 is YFSETQ in the germline V gene. V was trimmed by 4 bases and J by 3 bases, leaving 26 bases between them. The length of the CDR3 is 18 residues. CDR3: CASSAWGDSGDTRYEQYF. DNA of the CDR3: TGCGCCAGCAGCGCCTGGGGGGATTCAGGGGACACGCGCTACGAGCAGTACTTC.